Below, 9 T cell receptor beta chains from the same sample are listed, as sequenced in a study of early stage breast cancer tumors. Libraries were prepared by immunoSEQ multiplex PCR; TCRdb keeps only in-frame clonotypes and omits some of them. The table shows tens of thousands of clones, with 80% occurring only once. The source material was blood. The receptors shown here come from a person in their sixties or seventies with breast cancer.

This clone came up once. The CDR3 nucleotides read TGTGCCTGGAGTTATGGGACAGGGCCCTACGAGCAGTACTTC. Its protein is CAWSYGTGPYEQYF. The chain couples TRBV30 to TRBJ2-7, with 9 bases lining up with TRBD1. This CDR3 comprises 14 residues. Unmatched junction bases numbered 4, after V lost 2 bases and J lost 2 bases. Per the germline V gene, CDR1 is GTSNPN and CDR2 is SVGIG (reference sequence). Filled out from reference TRBV30 and TRBJ2-7, the complete variable domain reads SQTIHQWPATLVQPVGSPLSLECTVEGTSNPNLYWYRQAAGRGLQLLFYSVGIGQISSEVPQNLSASRPQDRQFILSSKKLLLSDSGFYLCAWSYGTGPYEQYFGPGTRLTVT.

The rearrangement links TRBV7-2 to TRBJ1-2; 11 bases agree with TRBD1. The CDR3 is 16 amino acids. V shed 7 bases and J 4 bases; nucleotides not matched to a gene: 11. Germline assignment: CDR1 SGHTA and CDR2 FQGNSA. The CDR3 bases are TGTGCCAGCACCCTTGGGTGGACAGGGGGCACCTATGGCTACACCTTC. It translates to CASTLGWTGGTYGYTF.

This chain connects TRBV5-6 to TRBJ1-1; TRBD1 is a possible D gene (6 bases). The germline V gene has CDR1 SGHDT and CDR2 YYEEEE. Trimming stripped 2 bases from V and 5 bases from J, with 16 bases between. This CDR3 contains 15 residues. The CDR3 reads CASSLQLGARTEAFF. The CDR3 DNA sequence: TGTGCCAGCAGCTTACAGTTGGGGGCTAGGACTGAAGCTTTCTTT. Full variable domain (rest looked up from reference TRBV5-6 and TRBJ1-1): DAGVTQSPTHLIKTRGQQVTLRCSPKSGHDTVSWYQQALGQGPQFIFQYYEEEERQRGNFPDRFSGHQFPNYSSELNVNALLLGDSALYLCASSLQLGARTEAFFGQGTRLTVV.

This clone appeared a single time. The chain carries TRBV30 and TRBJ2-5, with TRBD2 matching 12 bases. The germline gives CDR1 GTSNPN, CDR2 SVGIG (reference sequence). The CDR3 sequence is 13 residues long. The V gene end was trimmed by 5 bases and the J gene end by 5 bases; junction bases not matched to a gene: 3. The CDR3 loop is CAWGLAGTETQYF. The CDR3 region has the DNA TGTGCCTGGGGACTAGCGGGAACGGAGACCCAGTACTTC.

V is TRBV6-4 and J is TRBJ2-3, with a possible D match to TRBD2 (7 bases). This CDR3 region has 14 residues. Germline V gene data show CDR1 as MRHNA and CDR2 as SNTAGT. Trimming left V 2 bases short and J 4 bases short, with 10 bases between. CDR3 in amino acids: CASSDGRGADTQYF. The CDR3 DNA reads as TGTGCCAGCAGTGACGGGAGGGGGGCAGATACGCAGTATTTT.

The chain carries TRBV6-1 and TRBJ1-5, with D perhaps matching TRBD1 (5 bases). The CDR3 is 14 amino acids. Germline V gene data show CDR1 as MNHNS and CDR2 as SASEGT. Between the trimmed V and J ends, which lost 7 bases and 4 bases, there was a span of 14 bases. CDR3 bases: TGTGCCAGCACCGCAAGCGGGGGAAATCAGCCCCAGCATTTT. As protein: CASTASGGNQPQHF.

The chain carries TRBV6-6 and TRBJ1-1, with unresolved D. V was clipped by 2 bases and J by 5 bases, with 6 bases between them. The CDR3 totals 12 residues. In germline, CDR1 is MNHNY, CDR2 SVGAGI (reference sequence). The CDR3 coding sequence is TGTGCCAGCAGTTACGACGGGACTGAAGCTTTCTTT. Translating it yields CASSYDGTEAFF.

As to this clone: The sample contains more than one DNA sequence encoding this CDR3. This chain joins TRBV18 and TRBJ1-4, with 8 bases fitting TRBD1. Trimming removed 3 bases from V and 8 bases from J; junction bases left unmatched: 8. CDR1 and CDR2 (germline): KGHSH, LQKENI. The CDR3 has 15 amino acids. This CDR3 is CASSPRQGADEKLFF. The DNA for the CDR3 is TGTGCCAGCTCACCTAGGCAGGGGGCGGACGAAAAACTGTTTTTT.

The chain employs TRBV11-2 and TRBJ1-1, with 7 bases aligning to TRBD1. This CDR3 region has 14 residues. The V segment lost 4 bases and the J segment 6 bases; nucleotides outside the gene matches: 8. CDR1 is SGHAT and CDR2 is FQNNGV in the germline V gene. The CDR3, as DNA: TGTGCCAGCAGCTCGGAACCCACAGGGGCTGAAGCTTTCTTT. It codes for CASSSEPTGAEAFF.